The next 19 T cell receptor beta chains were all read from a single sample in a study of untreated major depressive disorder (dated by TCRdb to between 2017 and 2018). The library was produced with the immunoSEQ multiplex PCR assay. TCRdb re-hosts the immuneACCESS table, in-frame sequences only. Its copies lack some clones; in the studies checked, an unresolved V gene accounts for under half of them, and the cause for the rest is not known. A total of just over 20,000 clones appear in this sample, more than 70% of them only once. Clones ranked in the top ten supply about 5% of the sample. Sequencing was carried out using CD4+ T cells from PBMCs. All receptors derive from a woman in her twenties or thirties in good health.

CDR3 nucleotide sequence: TGTGCCAGCAGCTCAAAGAACAGGGGCGAGCAGTACTTC. It is translated as CASSSKNRGEQYF. The chain recombines TRBV5-4 with TRBJ2-7, with 7 positions matching TRBD1. Trimming cost V 3 bases and J 6 bases; bases outside gene matches: 6. Germline assignment: CDR1 SGHNT and CDR2 YYREEE (reference sequence). The CDR3 runs to 13 residues.

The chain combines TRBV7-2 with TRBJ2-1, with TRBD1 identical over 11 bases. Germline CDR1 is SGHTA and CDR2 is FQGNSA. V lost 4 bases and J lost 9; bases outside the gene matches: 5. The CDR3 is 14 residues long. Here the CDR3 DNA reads TGTGCCAGCAGCTCCCGGACAGGGGGCATTGAGCAGTTCTTC. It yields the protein CASSSRTGGIEQFF.

In DNA, the CDR3 is TGTGCCAGCAGCTTAACAGGGGCATCGTCAATATACACTGAAGCTTTCTTT. As protein: CASSLTGASSIYTEAFF. The V and J genes are TRBV7-3 and TRBJ1-1; weak D call: TRBD1 (5 bases). Germline V gene lookup returns CDR1 SGHTA and CDR2 FQGTGA. Trimming stripped 0 bases from V and 3 bases from J, with 17 bases between. This CDR3 comprises 17 residues.

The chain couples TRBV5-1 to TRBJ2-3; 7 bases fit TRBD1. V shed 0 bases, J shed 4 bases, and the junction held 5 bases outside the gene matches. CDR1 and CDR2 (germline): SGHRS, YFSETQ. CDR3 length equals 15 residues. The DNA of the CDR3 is TGCGCCAGCAGCTTGGCGACAGGGCCTGCAGATACGCAGTATTTT. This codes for CASSLATGPADTQYF.

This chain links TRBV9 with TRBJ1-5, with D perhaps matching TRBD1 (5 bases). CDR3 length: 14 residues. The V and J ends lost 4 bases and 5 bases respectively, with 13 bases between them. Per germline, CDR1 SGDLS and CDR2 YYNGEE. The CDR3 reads CASSPGLYDQPQHF. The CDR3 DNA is TGTGCCAGCAGCCCAGGGTTGTATGATCAGCCCCAGCATTTT.

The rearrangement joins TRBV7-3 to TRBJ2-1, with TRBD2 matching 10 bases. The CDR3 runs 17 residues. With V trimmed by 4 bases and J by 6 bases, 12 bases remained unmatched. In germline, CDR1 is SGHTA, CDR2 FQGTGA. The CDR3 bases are TGTGCCAGCAGCTCCCAGGGAACTAGCGGGGTGCGCAATGAGCAGTTCTTC. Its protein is CASSSQGTSGVRNEQFF.

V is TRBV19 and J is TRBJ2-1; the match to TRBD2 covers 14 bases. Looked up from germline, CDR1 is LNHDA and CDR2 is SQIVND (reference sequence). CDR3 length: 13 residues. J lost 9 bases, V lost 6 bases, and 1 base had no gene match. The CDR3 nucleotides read TGTGCCAGTAGGACTAGCGGGGGGGGTGAGCAGTTCTTC. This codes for CASRTSGGGEQFF. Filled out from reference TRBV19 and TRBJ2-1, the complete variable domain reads DGGITQSPKYLFRKEGQNVTLSCEQNLNHDAMYWYRQDPGQGLRLIYYSQIVNDFQKGDIAEGYSVSREKKESFPLTVTSAQKNPTAFYLCASRTSGGGEQFFGPGTRLTVL.

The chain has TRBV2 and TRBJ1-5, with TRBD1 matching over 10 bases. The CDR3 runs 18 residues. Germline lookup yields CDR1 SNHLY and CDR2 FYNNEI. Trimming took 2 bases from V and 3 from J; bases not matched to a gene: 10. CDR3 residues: CASSERGGQGGFNQPQHF. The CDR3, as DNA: TGTGCCAGCAGTGAAAGGGGCGGACAGGGGGGCTTCAATCAGCCCCAGCATTTT.

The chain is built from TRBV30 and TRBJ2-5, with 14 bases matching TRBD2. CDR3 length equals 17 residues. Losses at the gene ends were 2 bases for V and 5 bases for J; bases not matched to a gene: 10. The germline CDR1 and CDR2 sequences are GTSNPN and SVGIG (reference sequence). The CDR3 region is CAWSPPRLAGGQETQYF. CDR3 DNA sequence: TGTGCCTGGAGTCCCCCGAGACTAGCGGGGGGGCAGGAGACCCAGTACTTC.

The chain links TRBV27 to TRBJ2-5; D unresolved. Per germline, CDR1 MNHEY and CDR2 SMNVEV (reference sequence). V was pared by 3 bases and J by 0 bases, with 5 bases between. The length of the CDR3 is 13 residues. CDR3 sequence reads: CASSLKYQETQYF. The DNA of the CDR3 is TGTGCCAGCAGTTTGAAGTACCAAGAGACCCAGTACTTC.

The CDR3 sequence: CAWRLGQGALNYGYTF. CDR3 in DNA: TGTGCCTGGAGGCTGGGACAGGGGGCACTAAACTATGGCTACACCTTC. The V call is TRBV30, the J call TRBJ1-2; 12 nucleotides line up with TRBD1. Germline-derived CDR1 and CDR2 are GTSNPN and SVGIG (reference sequence). CDR3 size: 16 residues. V was clipped by 3 bases and J by 2 bases; unmatched bases: 7.

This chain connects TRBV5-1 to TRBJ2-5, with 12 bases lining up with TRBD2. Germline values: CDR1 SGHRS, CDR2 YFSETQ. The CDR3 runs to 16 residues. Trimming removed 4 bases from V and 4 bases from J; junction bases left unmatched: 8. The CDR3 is CASSRRTSGAGETQYF. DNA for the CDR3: TGCGCCAGCAGCCGCAGGACTAGCGGGGCGGGAGAGACCCAGTACTTC.

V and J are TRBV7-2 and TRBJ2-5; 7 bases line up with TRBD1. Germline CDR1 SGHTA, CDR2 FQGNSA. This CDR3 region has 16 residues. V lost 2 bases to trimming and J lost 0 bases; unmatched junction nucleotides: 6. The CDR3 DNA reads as TGTGCCAGCAGCTTATTCCCGGACAGGTACCAAGAGACCCAGTACTTC. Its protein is CASSLFPDRYQETQYF. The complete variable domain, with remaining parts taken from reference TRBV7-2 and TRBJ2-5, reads GAGVSQSPSNKVTEKGKDVELRCDPISGHTALYWYRQSLGQGLEFLIYFQGNSAPDKSGLPSDRFSAERTGGSVSTLTIQRTQQEDSAVYLCASSLFPDRYQETQYFGPGTRLLVL.

CDR3 coding DNA: TGTGCCAGCAGCTTAGATATTTACTACAATGAGCAGTTCTTC. Its translation is CASSLDIYYNEQFF. The V gene is TRBV11-3, the J gene TRBJ2-1, with no clear D. The CDR3 extends over 14 amino acids. The germline V gene has CDR1 SGHNT and CDR2 YENEEA. Trimming pared 0 bases from V and 3 bases from J, leaving 6 bases between.

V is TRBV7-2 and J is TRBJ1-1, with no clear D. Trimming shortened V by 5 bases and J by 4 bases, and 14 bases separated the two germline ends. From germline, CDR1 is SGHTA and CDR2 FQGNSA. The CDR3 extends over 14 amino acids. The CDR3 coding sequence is TGTGCCAGCAGCAAAGAATATGTAAGCACTGAAGCTTTCTTT. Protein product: CASSKEYVSTEAFF.

The CDR3 nucleotides are TGTGCCAGTAAACAATCCGGCTCTAACTATGGCTACACCTTC. It is translated as CASKQSGSNYGYTF. The chain combines TRBV19 with TRBJ1-2; no definite D call. There are 14 residues in the CDR3. Trimming took 7 bases from V and 0 from J, leaving 12 bases between them. Germline V gives CDR1 LNHDA, CDR2 SQIVND (reference sequence).

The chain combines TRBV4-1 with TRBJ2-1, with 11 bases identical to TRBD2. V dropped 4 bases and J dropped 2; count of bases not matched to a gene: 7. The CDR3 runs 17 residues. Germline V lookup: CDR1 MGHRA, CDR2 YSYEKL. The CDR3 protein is CASSLVTSGAPYNEQFF. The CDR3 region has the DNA TGCGCCAGCAGCCTAGTGACTAGCGGGGCGCCCTACAATGAGCAGTTCTTC.

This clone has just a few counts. Here the CDR3 reads CASSPSGGVGDTQYF. Written as DNA, the CDR3 is TGTGCCAGCAGCCCTAGCGGGGGGGTCGGAGATACGCAGTATTTT. This chain connects TRBV11-3 to TRBJ2-3; 12 bases agree with TRBD2. V was pared by 5 bases and J by 5 bases, with 5 bases of the junction left unmatched. Germline V lookup: CDR1 SGHNT, CDR2 YENEEA. This CDR3 is built from 15 residues.

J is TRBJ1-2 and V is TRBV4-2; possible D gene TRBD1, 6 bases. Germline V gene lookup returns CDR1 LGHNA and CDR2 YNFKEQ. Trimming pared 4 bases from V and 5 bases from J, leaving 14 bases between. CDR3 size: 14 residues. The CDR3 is CASSRLGGAYGYTF. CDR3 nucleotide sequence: TGTGCCAGCAGCCGTCTGGGGGGCGCGTATGGCTACACCTTC.